This T cell receptor (beta chain) originates from a study of CD8+CD57+ T cells in acquired aplastic anemia. Study-level information: An average of roughly 3 ug of DNA was obtained from sorted CD4+ and CD8+ cells.

The CDR3 extends over 13 amino acids. The germline V gene has CDR1 KGHDR and CDR2 SFDVKD. V shed 9 bases, J shed 6 bases, and the junction held 7 bases outside the gene matches. Patients sequenced had flow cytometry evidence of CD8+CD57+ cell expansion. A note on this clonotype: The antigen is not known.

Genomic DNA constituted the template upon which TCR beta VDJ and CDR3 profiling was performed. TCRdb fed the reads into MiXCR, producing one record per CDR3 protein. This table has around 180,000 distinct CDR3 sequences, roughly half appearing once. Study results and limitations: Overlap between patients and controls comprised about 28 CD8+ CDR3 sequences. Patients showed no significant difference from controls in CD8+ Simpson's diversity.

This clonotype was sampled from a human donor with aplastic anemia. Sample: sorted CD4+, CD8+, or CD8+CD57+ T cells (not recorded which) from PBMCs. The chain employs TRBV24-1 and TRBJ2-7; 10 nucleotides agree with TRBD2. As DNA, the CDR3 is TGTGCCACCGCTCAGATAGCGGGAGGCGAGCAGTACTTC. Translation gives CATAQIAGGEQYF.